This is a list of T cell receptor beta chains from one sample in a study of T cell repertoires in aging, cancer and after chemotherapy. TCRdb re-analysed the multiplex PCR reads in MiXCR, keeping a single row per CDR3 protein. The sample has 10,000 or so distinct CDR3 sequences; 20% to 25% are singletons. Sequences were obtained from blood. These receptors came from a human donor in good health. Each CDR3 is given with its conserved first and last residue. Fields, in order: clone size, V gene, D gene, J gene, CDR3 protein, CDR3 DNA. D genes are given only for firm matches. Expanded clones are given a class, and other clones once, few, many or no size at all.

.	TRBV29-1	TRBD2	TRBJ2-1	CSGTSGDYNEQFF	TGCAGCGGGACTAGCGGGGACTACAATGAGCAGTTCTTC
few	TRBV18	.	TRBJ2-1	CASSPLDVSGTYNEQFF	TGTGCCAGCTCACCATTAGACGTTAGCGGAACCTACAATGAGCAGTTCTTC
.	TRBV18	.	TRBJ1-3	CASSPGNSGNTIYF	TGTGCCAGCTCACCAGGGAACTCTGGAAACACCATATATTTT
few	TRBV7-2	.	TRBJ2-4	CASSLSGRLRGVQYF	TGTGCCAGCAGCTTAAGTGGGCGCCTCCGGGGCGTTCAGTACTTC
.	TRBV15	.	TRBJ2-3	CATSRFPSDTQYF	TGTGCCACCAGCAGGTTCCCTTCAGATACGCAGTATTTT
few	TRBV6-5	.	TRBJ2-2	CASSYGGGGTGELFF	TGTGCCAGCAGCTACGGGGGCGGGGGCACCGGGGAGCTGTTTTTT
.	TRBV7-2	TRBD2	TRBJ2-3	CASSPRGLGLAGRRATGTQYF	TGTGCCAGCAGCCCCAGGGGGCTAGGACTAGCGGGACGACGGGCCACAGGTACGCAGTATTTT
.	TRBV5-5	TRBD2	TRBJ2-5	CASSAAGGLETQYF	TGCGCCAGCAGCGCAGCGGGAGGGCTGGAGACCCAGTACTTC
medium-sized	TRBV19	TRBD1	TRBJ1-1	CASSTRQGPNTEAFF	TGTGCCAGTAGTACCCGACAGGGACCGAACACTGAAGCTTTCTTT
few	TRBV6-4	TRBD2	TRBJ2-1	CASSDSSSGSHEQFF	TGTGCCAGCAGTGACTCTTCTAGCGGGAGCCATGAGCAGTTCTTC
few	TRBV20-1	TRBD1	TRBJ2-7	CSARKTGGAEQYF	TGCAGTGCTAGAAAGACAGGGGGCGCCGAGCAGTACTTC
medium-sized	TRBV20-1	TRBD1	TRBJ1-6	CSAVGQGSSPLHF	TGCAGTGCTGTAGGACAGGGCAGTTCACCCCTCCACTTT
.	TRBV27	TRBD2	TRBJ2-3	CASSSGLADTDTQYF	TGTGCCAGCAGTTCGGGACTAGCGGACACAGATACGCAGTATTTT
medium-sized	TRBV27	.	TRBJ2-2	CASSQIGGELFF	TGTGCCAGCAGTCAGATCGGTGGAGAGCTGTTTTTT
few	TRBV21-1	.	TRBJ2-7	CASSNLLGAGQVQYF	TGTGCCAGCAGCAACCTCCTCGGGGCAGGGCAGGTGCAGTACTTC
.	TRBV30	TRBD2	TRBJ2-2	CAWSLTPGLAGGLGTGELFF	TGTGCCTGGAGTCTAACACCGGGACTAGCGGGGGGGTTGGGCACCGGGGAGCTGTTTTTT
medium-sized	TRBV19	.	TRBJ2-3	CASSIQGSTDTQYF	TGTGCCAGTAGTATACAGGGCAGCACAGATACGCAGTATTTT
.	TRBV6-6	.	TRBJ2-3	CASSYRTPTPSDTQYF	TGTGCCAGCAGTTACCGGACACCGACCCCCTCAGATACGCAGTATTTT
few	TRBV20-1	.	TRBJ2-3	CSARDGRGPDTQYF	TGCAGTGCTAGGGACGGGAGAGGGCCAGATACGCAGTATTTT
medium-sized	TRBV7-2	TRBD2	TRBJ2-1	CASSFLAGGHEQFF	TGTGCCAGCAGCTTTTTAGCGGGAGGCCATGAGCAGTTCTTC
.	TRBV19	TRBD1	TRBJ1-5	CASIPGQGFNQPQHF	TGTGCCAGTATCCCGGGACAGGGATTCAATCAGCCCCAGCATTTT
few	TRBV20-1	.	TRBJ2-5	CSANGLRSDGTQYF	TGCAGTGCCAATGGGCTGAGATCAGACGGGACCCAGTACTTC
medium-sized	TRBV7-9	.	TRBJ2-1	CASRPGQSNNEQFF	TGTGCCAGCAGGCCGGGCCAATCGAACAATGAGCAGTTCTTC
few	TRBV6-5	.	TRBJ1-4	CASSLDRFNEKLFF	TGTGCCAGCAGTTTGGACAGATTCAATGAAAAACTGTTTTTT
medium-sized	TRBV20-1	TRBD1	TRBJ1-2	CSAQGARSYTF	TGCAGTGCCCAGGGGGCTAGGAGCTACACCTTC
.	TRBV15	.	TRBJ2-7	CATSREDLQSSVEQYF	TGTGCCACCAGCAGAGAGGACCTCCAGTCGTCGGTCGAGCAGTACTTC
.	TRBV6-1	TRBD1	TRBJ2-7	CASSETGAYEQYF	TGTGCCAGCAGTGAGACAGGGGCCTACGAGCAGTACTTC